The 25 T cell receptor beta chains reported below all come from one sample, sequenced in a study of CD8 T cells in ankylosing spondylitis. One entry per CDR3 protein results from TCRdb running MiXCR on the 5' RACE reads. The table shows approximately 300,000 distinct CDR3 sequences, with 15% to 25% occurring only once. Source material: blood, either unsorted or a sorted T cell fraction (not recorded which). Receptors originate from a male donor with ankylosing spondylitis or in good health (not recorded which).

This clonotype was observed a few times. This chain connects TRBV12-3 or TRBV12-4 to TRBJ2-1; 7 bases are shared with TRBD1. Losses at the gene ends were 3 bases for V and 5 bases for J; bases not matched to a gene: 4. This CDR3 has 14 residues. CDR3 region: CASSLRQGDNEQFF. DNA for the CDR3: TGTGCCAGCAGTTTGAGACAGGGTGACAATGAGCAGTTCTTC.

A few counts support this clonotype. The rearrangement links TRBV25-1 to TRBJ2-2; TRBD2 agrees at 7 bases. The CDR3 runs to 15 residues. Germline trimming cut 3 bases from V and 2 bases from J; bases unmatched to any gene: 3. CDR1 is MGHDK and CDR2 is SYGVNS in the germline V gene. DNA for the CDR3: TGTGCCAGCAGTGAGGGAGGGATTAACACCGGGGAGCTGTTTTTT. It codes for CASSEGGINTGELFF.

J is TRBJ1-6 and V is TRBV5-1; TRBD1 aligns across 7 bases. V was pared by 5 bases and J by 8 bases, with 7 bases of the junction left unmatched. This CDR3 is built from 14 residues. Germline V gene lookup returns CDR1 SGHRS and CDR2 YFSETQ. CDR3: CASRKTGTYSPLHF. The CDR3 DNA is TGCGCCAGCAGAAAGACAGGGACTTATTCACCCCTCCACTTT. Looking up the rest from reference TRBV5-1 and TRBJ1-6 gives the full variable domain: KAGVTQTPRYLIKTRGQQVTLSCSPISGHRSVSWYQQTPGQGLQFLFEYFSETQRNKGNFPGRFSGRQFSNSRSEMNVSTLELGDSALYLCASRKTGTYSPLHFGNGTRLTVT.

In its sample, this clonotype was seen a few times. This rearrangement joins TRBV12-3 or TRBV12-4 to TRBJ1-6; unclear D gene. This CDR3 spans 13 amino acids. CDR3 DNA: TGTGCTACGAGAGGCCTCTATAATTCACCCCTCCACTTT. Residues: CATRGLYNSPLHF.

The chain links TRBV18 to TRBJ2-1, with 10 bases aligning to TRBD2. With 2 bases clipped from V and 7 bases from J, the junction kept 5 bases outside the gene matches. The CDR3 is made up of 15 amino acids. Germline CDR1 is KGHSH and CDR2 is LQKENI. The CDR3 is CASSPGASGSNEQFF. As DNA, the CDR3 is TGTGCCAGCTCACCAGGCGCTAGCGGGAGTAATGAGCAGTTCTTC.

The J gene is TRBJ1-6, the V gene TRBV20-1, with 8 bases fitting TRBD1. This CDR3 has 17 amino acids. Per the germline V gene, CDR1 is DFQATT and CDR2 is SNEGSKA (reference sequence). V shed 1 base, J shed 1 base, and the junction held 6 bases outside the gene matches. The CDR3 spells CSARGTGGMSYNSPLHF. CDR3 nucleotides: TGCAGTGCTAGAGGCACAGGGGGTATGTCCTATAATTCACCCCTCCACTTT.

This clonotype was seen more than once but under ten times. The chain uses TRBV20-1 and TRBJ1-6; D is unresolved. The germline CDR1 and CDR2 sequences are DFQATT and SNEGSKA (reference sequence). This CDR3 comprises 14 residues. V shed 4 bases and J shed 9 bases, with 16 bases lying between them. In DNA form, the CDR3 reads TGCAGTGCTACGGTGGGAAGGGCGGGTTCACCCCTCCACTTT. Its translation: CSATVGRAGSPLHF.

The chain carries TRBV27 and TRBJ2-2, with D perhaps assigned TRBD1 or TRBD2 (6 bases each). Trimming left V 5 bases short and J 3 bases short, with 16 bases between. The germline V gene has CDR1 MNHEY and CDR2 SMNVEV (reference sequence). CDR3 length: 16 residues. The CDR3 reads CASSPRGTLHTGELFF. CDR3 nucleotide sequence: TGTGCCAGCAGTCCACGGGGGACACTTCACACCGGGGAGCTGTTTTTT.

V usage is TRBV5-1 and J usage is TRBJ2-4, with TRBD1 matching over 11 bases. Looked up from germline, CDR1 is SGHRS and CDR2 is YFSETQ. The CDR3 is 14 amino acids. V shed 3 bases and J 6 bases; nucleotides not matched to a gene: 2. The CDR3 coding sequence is TGCGCCAGCAGCTCAGGGACAGGGGGAAACATTCAGTACTTC. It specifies CASSSGTGGNIQYF.

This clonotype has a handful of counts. CDR3 protein: CASSLAGGHGKFF. CDR3 coding DNA: TGCGCCAGCAGCTTGGCCGGGGGGCATGGGAAGTTCTTC. V is TRBV5-1 and J is TRBJ2-1, with D possibly TRBD2 on 7 matching bases. V was trimmed by 0 bases and J by 14 bases, leaving 15 bases between them. Germline-derived CDR1 and CDR2 are SGHRS and YFSETQ. The CDR3 loop spans 13 amino acids.

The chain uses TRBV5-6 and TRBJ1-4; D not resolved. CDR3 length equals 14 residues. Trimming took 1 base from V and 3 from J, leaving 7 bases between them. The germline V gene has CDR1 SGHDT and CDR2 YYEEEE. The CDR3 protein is CASSLKWANEKLFF. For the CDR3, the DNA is TGTGCCAGCAGCTTGAAATGGGCTAATGAAAAACTGTTTTTT.

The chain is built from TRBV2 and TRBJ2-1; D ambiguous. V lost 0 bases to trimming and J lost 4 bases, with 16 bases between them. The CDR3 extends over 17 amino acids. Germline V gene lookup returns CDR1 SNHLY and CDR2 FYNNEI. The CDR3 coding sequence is TGTGCCAGCAGTGAAGCGCTAGGGCTAGTTGTGTACAATGAGCAGTTCTTC. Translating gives CASSEALGLVVYNEQFF.

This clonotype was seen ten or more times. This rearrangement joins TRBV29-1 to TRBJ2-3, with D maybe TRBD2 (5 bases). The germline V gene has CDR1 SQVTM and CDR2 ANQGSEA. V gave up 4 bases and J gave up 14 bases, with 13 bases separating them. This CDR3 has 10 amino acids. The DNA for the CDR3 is TGCAGCGTTGGTGGTCTCGAGGGGTATTTT. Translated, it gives CSVGGLEGYF.

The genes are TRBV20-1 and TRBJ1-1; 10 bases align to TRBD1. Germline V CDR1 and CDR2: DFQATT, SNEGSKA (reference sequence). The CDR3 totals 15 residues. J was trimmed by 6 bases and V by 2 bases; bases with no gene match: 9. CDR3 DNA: TGCAGTGCTAGACTCACCGGGACAGGGGCGGCTGAAGCTTTCTTT. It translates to CSARLTGTGAAEAFF.

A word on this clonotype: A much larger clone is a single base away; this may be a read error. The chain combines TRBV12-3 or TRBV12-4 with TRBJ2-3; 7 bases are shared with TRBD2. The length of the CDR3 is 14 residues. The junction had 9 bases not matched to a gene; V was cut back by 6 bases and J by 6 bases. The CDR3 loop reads CASRPGLTSDTQYF. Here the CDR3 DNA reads TGTGCCAGCAGGCCGGGACTAACATCCGATACGCAGTATTTT.

The CDR3: CATSRDPTGVETQYF. CDR3 DNA: TGTGCCACCAGCAGAGACCCGACAGGGGTGGAGACCCAGTACTTC. The chain employs TRBV15 and TRBJ2-5; TRBD1 aligns across 8 bases. The trim removed 0 bases at V and 5 bases at J, leaving 5 bases unmatched. Germline CDR1 and CDR2: LNHNV and YYDKDF (reference sequence). This CDR3 contains 15 residues.

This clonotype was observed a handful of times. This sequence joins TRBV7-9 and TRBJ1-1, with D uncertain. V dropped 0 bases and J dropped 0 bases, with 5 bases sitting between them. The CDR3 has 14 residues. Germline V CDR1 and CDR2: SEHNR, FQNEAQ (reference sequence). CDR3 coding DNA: TGTGCCAGCAGCTTAGCACAGTTGAACACTGAAGCTTTCTTT. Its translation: CASSLAQLNTEAFF.

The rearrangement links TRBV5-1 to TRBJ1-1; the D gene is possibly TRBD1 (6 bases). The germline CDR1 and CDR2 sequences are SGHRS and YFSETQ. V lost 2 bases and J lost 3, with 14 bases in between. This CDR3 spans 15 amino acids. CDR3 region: CASSLGGTSDTEAFF. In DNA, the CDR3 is TGCGCCAGCAGCTTAGGAGGGACATCCGACACTGAAGCTTTCTTT.

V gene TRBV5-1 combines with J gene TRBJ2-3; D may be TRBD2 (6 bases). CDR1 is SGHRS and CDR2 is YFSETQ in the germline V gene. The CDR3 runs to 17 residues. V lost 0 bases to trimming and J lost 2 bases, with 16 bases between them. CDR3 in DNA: TGCGCCAGCAGCTTGGGTACTAGCAGCCTATTCACAGATACGCAGTATTTT. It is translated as CASSLGTSSLFTDTQYF.

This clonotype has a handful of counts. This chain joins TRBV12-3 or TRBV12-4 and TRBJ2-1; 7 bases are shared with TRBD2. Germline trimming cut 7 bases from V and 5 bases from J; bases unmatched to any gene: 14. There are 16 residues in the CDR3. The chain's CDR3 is CASTAPQTSPHNEQFF. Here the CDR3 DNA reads TGTGCCAGCACCGCCCCTCAGACTAGCCCCCACAATGAGCAGTTCTTC.

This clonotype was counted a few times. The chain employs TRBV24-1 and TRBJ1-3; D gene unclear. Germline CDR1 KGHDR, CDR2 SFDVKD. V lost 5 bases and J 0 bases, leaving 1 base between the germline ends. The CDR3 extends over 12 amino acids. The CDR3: CATSGSGNTIYF. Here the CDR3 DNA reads TGTGCCACCAGTGGCTCTGGAAACACCATATATTTT.

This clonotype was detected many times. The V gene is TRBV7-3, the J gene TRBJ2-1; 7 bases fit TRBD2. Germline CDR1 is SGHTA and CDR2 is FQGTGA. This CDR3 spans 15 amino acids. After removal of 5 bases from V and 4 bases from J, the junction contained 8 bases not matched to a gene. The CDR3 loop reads CASSLKSGDYNEQFF. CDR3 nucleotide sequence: TGTGCCAGCAGCCTAAAGAGCGGGGATTACAATGAGCAGTTCTTC.

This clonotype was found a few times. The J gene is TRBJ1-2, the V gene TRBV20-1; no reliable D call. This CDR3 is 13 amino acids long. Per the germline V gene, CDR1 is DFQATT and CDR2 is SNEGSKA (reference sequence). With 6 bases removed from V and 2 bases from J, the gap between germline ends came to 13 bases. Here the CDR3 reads CSARSGNNYGYTF. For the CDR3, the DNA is TGCAGTGCGAGATCAGGCAACAACTATGGCTACACCTTC.

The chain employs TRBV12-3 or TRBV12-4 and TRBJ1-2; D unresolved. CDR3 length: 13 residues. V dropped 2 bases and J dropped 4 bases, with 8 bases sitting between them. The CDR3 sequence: CASSLSQSYGYTF. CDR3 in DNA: TGTGCCAGCAGTTTAAGTCAGAGCTATGGCTACACCTTC.

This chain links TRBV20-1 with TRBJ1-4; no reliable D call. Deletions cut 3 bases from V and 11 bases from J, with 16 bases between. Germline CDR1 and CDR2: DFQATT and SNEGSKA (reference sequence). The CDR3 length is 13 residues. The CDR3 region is CSASPPEGPKLFF. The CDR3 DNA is TGCAGTGCTAGCCCTCCGGAAGGCCCCAAACTGTTTTTT.